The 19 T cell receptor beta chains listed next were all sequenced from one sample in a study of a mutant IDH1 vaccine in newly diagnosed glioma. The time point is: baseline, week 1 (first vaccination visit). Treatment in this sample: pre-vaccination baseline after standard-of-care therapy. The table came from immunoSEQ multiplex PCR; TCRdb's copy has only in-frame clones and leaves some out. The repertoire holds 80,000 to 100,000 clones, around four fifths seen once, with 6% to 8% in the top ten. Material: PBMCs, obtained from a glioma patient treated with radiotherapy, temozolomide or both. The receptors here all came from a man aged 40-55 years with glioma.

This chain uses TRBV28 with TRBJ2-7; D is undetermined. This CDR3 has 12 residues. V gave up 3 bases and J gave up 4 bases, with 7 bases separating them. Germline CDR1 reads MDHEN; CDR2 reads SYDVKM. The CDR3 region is CASSFNTYEQYF. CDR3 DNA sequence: TGTGCCAGCAGTTTTAACACTTACGAGCAGTACTTC.

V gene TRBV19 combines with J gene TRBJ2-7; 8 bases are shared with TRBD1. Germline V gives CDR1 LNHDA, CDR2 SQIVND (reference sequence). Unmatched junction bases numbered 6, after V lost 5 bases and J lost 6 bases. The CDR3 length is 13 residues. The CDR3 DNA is TGTGCCAGTAGTGGAGCCACAGGGGGCGAGCAGTACTTC. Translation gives CASSGATGGEQYF.

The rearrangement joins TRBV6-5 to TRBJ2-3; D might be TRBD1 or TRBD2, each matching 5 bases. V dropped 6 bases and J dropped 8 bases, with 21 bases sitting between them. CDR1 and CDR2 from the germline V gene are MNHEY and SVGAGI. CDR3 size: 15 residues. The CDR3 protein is CASSTFGTATVTQYF. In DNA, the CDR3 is TGTGCCAGCAGCACCTTTGGGACGGCTACGGTTACGCAGTATTTT.

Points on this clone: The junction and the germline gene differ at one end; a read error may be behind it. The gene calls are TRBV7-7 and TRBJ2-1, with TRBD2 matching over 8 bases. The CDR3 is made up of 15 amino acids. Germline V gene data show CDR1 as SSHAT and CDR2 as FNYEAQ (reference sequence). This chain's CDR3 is CASSASPGGGNEQFF. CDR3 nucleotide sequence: TGTGCTAGCAGCGCCTCTCCCGGGGGGGGGAATGAGCAGTTCTTC.

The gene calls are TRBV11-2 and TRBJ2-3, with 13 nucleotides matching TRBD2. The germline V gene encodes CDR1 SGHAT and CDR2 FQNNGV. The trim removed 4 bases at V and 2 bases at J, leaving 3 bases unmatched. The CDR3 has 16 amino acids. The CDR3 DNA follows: TGTGCCAGCAGCTGGGGACTAGCGGGGTCCACAGATACGCAGTATTTT. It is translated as CASSWGLAGSTDTQYF. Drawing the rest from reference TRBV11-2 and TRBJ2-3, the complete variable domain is EAGVAQSPRYKIIEKRQSVAFWCNPISGHATLYWYQQILGQGPKLLIQFQNNGVVDDSQLPKDRFSAERLKGVDSTLKIQPAKLEDSAVYLCASSWGLAGSTDTQYFGPGTRLTVL.

CDR3 DNA: TGTGCCAGCAGTGAGCAAGGGGCCAACACTGAAGCTTTCTTT. The encoded protein is CASSEQGANTEAFF. The V gene is TRBV2, the J gene TRBJ1-1; D may be TRBD1 (5 bases). In germline, CDR1 is SNHLY, CDR2 FYNNEI. V lost 3 bases and J 2 bases, leaving 10 bases between the germline ends. This CDR3 has 14 amino acids.

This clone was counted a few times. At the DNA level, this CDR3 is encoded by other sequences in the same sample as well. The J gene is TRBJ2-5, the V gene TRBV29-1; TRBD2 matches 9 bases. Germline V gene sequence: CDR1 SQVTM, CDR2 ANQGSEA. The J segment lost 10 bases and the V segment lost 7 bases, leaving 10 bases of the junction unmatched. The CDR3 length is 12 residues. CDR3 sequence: CSARQSRGGQYF. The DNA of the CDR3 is TGCAGCGCCAGACAGTCGCGGGGGGGCCAGTACTTC.

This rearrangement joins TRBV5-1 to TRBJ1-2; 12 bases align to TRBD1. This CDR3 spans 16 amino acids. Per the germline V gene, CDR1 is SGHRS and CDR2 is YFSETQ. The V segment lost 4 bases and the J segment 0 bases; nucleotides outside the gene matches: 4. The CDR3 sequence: CASSVGTGGANYGYTF. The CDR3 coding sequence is TGCGCCAGCAGCGTCGGGACAGGGGGCGCTAACTATGGCTACACCTTC.

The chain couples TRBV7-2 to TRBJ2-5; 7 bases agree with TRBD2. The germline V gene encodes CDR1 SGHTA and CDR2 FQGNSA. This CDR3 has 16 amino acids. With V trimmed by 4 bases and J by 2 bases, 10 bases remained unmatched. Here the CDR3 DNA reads TGTGCCAGCAGCTCCTGGGCTAGCGGACCTCAAGAGACCCAGTACTTC. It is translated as CASSSWASGPQETQYF.

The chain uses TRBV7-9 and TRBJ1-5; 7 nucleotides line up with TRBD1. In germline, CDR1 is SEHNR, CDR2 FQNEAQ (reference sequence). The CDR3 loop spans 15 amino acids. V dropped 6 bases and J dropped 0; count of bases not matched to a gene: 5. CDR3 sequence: CASSPGTDSNQPQHF. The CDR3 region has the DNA TGTGCCAGCAGTCCCGGGACAGATAGCAATCAGCCCCAGCATTTT.

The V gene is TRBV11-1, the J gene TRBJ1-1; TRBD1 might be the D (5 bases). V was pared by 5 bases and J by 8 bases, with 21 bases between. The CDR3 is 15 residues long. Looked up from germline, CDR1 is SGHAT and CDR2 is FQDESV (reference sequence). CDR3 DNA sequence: TGTGCCAGCAGCCAGAGGCGTGGGGCGTGGGCAGAAGCTTTCTTT. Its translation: CASSQRRGAWAEAFF.

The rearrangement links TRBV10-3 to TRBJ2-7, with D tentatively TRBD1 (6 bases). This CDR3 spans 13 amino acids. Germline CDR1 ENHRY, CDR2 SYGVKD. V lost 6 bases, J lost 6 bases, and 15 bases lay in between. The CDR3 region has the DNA TGTGCCATCAGCTATGACAGGTCGGGCGAGCAGTACTTC. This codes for CAISYDRSGEQYF.

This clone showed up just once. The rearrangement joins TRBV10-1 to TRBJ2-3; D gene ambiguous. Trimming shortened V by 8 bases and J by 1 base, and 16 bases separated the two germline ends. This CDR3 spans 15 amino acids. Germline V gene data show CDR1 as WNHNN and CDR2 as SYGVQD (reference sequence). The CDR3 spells CASAPSDWGTDTQYF. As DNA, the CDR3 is TGCGCCAGCGCTCCTAGTGATTGGGGCACAGATACGCAGTATTTT.

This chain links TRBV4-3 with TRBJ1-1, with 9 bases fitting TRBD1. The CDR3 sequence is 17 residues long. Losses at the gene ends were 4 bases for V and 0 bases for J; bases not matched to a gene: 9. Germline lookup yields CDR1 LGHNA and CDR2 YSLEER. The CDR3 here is CASSPTPGTGLNTEAFF. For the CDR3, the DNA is TGCGCCAGCAGCCCAACTCCCGGGACAGGGTTGAACACTGAAGCTTTCTTT.

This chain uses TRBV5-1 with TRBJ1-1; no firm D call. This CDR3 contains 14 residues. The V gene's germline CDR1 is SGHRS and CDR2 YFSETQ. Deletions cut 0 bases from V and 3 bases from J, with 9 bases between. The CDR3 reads CASSLADTDTEAFF. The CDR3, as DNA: TGCGCCAGCAGCTTGGCCGACACAGACACTGAAGCTTTCTTT.

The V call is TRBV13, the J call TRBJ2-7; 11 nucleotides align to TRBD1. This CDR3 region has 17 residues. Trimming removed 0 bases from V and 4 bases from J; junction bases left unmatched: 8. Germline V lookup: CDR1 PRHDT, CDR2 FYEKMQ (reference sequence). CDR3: CASSLGPDRGLIYEQYF. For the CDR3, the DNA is TGTGCCAGCAGCTTAGGCCCGGACAGGGGGCTTATTTACGAGCAGTACTTC.

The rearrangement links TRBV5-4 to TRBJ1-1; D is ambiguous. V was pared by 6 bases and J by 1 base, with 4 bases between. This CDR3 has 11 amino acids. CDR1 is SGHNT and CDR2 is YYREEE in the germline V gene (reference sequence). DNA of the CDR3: TGTGCCAGCAAGGGGAACACTGAAGCTTTCTTT. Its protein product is CASKGNTEAFF.

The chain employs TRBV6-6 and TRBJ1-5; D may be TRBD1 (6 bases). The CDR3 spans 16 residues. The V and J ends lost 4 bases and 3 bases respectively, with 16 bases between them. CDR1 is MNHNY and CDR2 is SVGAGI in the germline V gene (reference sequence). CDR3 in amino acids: CASSFPGHLLNQPQHF. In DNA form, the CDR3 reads TGTGCCAGCAGTTTCCCGGGACACCTACTCAATCAGCCCCAGCATTTT.

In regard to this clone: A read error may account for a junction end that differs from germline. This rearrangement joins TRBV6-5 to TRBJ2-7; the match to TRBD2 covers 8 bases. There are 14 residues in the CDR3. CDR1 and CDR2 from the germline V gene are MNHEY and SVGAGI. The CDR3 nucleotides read TGTGCCGGCAGCGCCCGCGGGGGGTATTACGAGCAGTACTTC. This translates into CAGSARGGYYEQYF.